The clone carrying this TCR beta chain has just a few counts. This specimen comes from a study of T cell repertoires in cytomegalovirus infection. Study in general: Through public TCR beta signatures, both CMV infection and matching HLA type were indicated.

The CDR3 consists of 16 residues. Losses at the gene ends were 3 bases for V and 4 bases for J; bases not matched to a gene: 7. TCRdb called the reads again in MiXCR, with one record for every CDR3 protein. The data show approximately 500,000 distinct CDR3 sequences, about 11% seen once. This sequence originates from a human donor in good health (CMV status not recorded). Some clones in this sample may be carry-over from other donors' samples. V usage is TRBV12-3 or TRBV12-4 and J usage is TRBJ2-1, with TRBD2 matching 9 bases. The sequenced material came from PBMCs. The DNA for the CDR3 is TGTGCCAGCAGTTTCAGGTCTAGCGGGACTTACAATGAGCAGTTCTTC. The encoded protein is CASSFRSSGTYNEQFF.